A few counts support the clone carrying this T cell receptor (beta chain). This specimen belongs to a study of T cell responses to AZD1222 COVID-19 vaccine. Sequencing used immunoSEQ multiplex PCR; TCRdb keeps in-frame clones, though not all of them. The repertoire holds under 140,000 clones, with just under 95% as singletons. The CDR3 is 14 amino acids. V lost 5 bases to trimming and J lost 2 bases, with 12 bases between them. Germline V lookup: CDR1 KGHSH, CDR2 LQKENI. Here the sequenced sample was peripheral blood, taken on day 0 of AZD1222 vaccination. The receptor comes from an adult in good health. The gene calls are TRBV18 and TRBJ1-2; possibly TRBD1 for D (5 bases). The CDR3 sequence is CASSSGTENYGYTF. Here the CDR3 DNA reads TGTGCCAGCTCATCCGGGACGGAGAACTATGGCTACACCTTC.